This T cell receptor beta chain is drawn from a study of T cells in localized non-small cell lung cancer (dated by TCRdb to the early 2020s). About the full investigation: Comparing tumors with uninvolved tumor-adjacent lungs, the study looked at the T cell repertoires of 236 patients with early-stage NSCLC. The cohort consisted of approximately 240 treatment-naive NSCLC patients whose localized lung tumors had been resected. The mean age of the NSCLC patients was about 70 years, with approximately 130 men and 85 to 110 women.

At diagnosis, tumor, uninvolved tumor-adjacent lung and peripheral blood were collected and then preserved as a mix of FFPE and fresh-frozen material. Blood samples were analyzed as peripheral blood mononuclear cells for TCR repertoire profiling. Note on this clone: What antigen it recognizes has not been identified. Base qualities are missing; no much larger clone stands one base away.

The junction carries 16 bases between V and J, which are trimmed by 5 bases and 2 bases respectively. The CDR1 and CDR2 encoded by the germline V gene are MDHEN and SYDVKM. The CDR3 goes from the cysteine to the phenylalanine over 16 residues. The only DNA kept is the CDR3, 48 bases in frame from the first base. TCR beta CDR3 regions were sequenced from DNA using the immunoSEQ Assay. The paper's processing steps were these. T cell density was computed as TCR beta template counts normalized to usable DNA estimated by amplifying housekeeping genes. Using the preseqR package, richness was estimated by extrapolating to 120,000 templates for tissue samples and 400,000 templates for PBMC samples. Clonality was defined by subtracting Pielou's evenness from one. Tissue-enriched TCRs were identified by differential abundance testing using productive amino-acid clonotypes, minimum total count 5 and alpha 0.1. The Jaccard Index and the Morisita Overlap Index were used to measure how much the repertoires overlapped between compartments. GLIPH grouped TCR beta CDR3s together with public tetramer-defined viral CDR3s, and a viral motif had to include at least three viral sequences and show V-gene enrichment. The immuneACCESS repertoire file appears here via TCRdb, limited to in-frame rearrangements. These files lack a portion of the clones; in checked studies, under half of the deficit traces to unresolved V genes, and the cause of the others is not known. The DNA gave D and trimming, while V, J and clone size come from that table. This sample holds 35,000 to 40,000 clones; around 94% were observed only once. The top ten constitute roughly 6.9% of the sample.

Study-wide findings and limitations: Uninvolved tumor-adjacent lung showed the highest T cell clonality, higher than tumor, which suggests more focused antigenic responses in the uninvolved tumor-adjacent lung. Because the study design was exploratory, TCR variables were selected using unadjusted p-values without false-discovery rate correction. A median of roughly 60 of the top 100 tumor clones were detected in paired uninvolved adjacent lung, and 25 to 35 of these tumor clones were also found among the top 100 clones of the paired uninvolved adjacent lung. Multi-region tumor sequencing was not performed, so intratumor heterogeneity could not be excluded. Higher T cell density in blood was associated with longer overall survival, whereas higher clonality in adjacent lung was associated with shorter survival.

This specimen was peripheral blood, taken before any cancer treatment. This chain joins TRBV28 to TRBJ1-5, with the D gene not confidently named. This sequence was found in a female donor over 55 with stage I lung adenocarcinoma. The nucleotides are TGTGCCAGCAGTCCCCAAGGACTTGGGGGCAATCAGCCCCAGCATTTT. Translated, this is CASSPQGLGGNQPQHF.